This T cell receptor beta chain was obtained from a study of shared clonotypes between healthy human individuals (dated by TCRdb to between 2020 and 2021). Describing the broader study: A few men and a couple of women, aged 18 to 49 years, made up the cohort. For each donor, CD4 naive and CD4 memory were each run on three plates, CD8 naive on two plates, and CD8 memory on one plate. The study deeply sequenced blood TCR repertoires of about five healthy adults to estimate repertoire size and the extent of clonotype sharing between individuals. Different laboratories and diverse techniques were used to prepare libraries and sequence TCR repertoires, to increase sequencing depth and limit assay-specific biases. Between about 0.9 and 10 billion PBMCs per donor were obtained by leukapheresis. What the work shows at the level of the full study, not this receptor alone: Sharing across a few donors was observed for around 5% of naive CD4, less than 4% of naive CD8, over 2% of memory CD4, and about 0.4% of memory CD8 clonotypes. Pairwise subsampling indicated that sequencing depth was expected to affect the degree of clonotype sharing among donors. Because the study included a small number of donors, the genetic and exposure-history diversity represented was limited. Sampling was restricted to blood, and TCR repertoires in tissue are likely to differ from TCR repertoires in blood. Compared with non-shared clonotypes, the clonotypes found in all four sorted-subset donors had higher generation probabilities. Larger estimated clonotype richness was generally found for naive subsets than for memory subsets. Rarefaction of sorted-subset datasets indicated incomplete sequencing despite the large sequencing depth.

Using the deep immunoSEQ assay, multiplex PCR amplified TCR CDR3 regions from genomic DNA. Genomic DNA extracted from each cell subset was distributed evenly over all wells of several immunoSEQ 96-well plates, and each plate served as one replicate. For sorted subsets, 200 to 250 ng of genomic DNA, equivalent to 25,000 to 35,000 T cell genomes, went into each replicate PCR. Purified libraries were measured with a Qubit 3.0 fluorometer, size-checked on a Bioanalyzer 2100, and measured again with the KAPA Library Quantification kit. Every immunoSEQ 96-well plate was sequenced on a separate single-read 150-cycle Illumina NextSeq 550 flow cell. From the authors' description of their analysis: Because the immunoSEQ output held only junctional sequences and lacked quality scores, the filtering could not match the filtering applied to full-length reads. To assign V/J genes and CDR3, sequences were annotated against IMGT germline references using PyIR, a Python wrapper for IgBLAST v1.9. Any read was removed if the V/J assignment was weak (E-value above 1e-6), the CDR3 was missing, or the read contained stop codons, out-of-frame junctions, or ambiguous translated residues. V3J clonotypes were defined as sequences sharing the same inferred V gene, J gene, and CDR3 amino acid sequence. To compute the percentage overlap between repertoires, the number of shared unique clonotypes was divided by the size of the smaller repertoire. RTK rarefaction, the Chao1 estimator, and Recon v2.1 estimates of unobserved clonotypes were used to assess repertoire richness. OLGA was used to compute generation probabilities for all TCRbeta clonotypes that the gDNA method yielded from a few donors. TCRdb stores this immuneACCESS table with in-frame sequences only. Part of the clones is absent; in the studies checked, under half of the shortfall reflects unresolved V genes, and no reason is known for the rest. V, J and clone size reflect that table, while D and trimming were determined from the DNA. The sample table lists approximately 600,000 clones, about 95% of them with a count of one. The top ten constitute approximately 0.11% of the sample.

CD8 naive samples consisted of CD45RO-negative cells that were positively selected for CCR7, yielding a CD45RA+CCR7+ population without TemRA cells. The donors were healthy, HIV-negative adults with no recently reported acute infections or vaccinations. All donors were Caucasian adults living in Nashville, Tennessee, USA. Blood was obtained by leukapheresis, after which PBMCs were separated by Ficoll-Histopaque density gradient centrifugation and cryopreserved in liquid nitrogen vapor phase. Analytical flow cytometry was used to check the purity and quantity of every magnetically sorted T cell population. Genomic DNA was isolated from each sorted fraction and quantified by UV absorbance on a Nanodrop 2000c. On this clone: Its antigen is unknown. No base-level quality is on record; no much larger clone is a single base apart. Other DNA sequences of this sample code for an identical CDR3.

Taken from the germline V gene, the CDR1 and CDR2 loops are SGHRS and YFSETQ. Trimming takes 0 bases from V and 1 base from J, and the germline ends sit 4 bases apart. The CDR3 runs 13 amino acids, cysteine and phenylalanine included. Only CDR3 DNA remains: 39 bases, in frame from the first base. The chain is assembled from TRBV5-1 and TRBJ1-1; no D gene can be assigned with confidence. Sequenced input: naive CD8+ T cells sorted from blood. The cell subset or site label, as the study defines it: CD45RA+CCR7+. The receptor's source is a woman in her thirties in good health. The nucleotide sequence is TGCGCCAGCAGCTTGGAGGGGAACACTGAAGCTTTCTTT. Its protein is CASSLEGNTEAFF.